What follows are 10 T cell receptor beta chains derived from one specimen sequenced in a study of cytomegalovirus exposure and HLA in healthy donors. The PCR employed 60 Vbeta primers together with 13 Jbeta primers. This table comes from immunoSEQ multiplex PCR, and its TCRdb copy is limited to in-frame clones, with some not included. The repertoire holds over 150,000 clones, about 72% seen once, with around 2% in the top ten. The source material was PBMCs. Source of these receptors: a man aged 45 to 65 in good health and CMV-seropositive.

The chain joins TRBV18 to TRBJ1-5; D is unclear. CDR3 length: 16 amino acids. Trimming removed 0 bases at V and 3 bases at J, with 12 bases between. Per germline, CDR1 KGHSH and CDR2 LQKENI. CDR3 region: CASSPPFWQINQPQHF. CDR3 bases: TGTGCCAGCTCACCACCGTTTTGGCAGATCAATCAGCCCCAGCATTTT.

The rearrangement joins TRBV7-2 to TRBJ2-4, with D possibly matching TRBD1 (6 bases). V lost 5 bases, J lost 6 bases, and 11 bases lay in between. Looked up from germline, CDR1 is SGHTA and CDR2 is FQGNSA. CDR3 length: 13 residues. The CDR3: CASSQDSVNIQYF. The DNA of the CDR3 is TGTGCCAGCAGCCAGGACAGCGTAAACATTCAGTACTTC.

The chain recombines TRBV5-1 with TRBJ1-2, with 9 bases fitting TRBD1. The trim removed 0 bases at V and 5 bases at J, leaving 5 bases unmatched. The CDR3 contains 15 residues. From germline, CDR1 is SGHRS and CDR2 YFSETQ. CDR3 coding DNA: TGCGCCAGCAGCTTGGGGTGGGGACAGGGATATGGCTACACCTTC. It specifies CASSLGWGQGYGYTF.

The chain joins TRBV9 to TRBJ2-2, with TRBD2 matching 9 bases. From germline, CDR1 is SGDLS and CDR2 YYNGEE. Trimming took 0 bases from V and 3 from J; bases not matched to a gene: 9. The CDR3 spans 18 residues. The CDR3: CASSVAPGSGGHTGELFF. As DNA, the CDR3 is TGTGCCAGCAGCGTAGCACCCGGGAGCGGGGGGCACACCGGGGAGCTGTTTTTT. The variable domain in full, completed from reference TRBV9 and TRBJ2-2, reads DSGVTQTPKHLITATGQRVTLRCSPRSGDLSVYWYQQSLDQGLQFLIQYYNGEERAKGNILERFSAQQFPDLHSELNLSSLELGDSALYFCASSVAPGSGGHTGELFFGEGSRLTVL.

The sample holds a few counts of this clone. The chain combines TRBV4-1 with TRBJ2-2, with a weak D call TRBD1 (6 bases). In germline, CDR1 is MGHRA, CDR2 YSYEKL. This CDR3 has 17 residues. The germline V and J ends were trimmed by 3 bases and 1 base, with 15 bases remaining between them. The DNA of the CDR3 is TGCGCCAGCAGCCAGCCCTACTCGGGACAGAACACCGGGGAGCTGTTTTTT. Translated, it gives CASSQPYSGQNTGELFF.

This chain's CDR3 is CASSQEQGGLNNEQFF. The CDR3, as DNA: TGTGCCAGCAGCCAAGAACAGGGGGGCCTAAACAATGAGCAGTTCTTC. The chain carries TRBV4-2 and TRBJ2-1; TRBD1 matches at 8 bases. CDR1 and CDR2 from the germline V gene are LGHNA and YNFKEQ. The CDR3 totals 16 residues. Unmatched junction bases numbered 6, after V lost 0 bases and J lost 5 bases.

The rearrangement uses TRBV6-1 and TRBJ1-6; 8 bases line up with TRBD1. After removal of 4 bases from V and 2 bases from J, the junction contained 7 bases not matched to a gene. The germline CDR1 and CDR2 sequences are MNHNS and SASEGT. The CDR3 has 17 residues. CDR3 nucleotides: TGTGCCAGCAGTGGGGACAGGCCGTTAACCTATAATTCACCCCTCCACTTT. It translates to CASSGDRPLTYNSPLHF.

The chain combines TRBV25-1 with TRBJ2-7, with D tentatively TRBD1 (7 bases). Between the trimmed V and J ends, which lost 3 bases and 4 bases, there was a span of 19 bases. Germline CDR1 and CDR2: MGHDK and SYGVNS. The CDR3 totals 16 residues. The CDR3 DNA follows: TGTGCCAGCAGTGACTCTTCCGGGCAGGGGGGATACGAGCAGTACTTC. This codes for CASSDSSGQGGYEQYF.

The chain couples TRBV10-3 to TRBJ2-3; a possible D gene is TRBD1 (6 bases). V was clipped by 5 bases and J by 2 bases, with 17 bases between them. This CDR3 region has 16 residues. Germline values: CDR1 ENHRY, CDR2 SYGVKD. The CDR3: CAISRLLRTDTDTQYF. The DNA for the CDR3 is TGTGCCATCAGTCGCCTACTGAGGACAGACACAGATACGCAGTATTTT.

The chain employs TRBV6-5 and TRBJ2-5; tentatively, D is TRBD2 (5 bases). The CDR3 totals 14 residues. Per the germline V gene, CDR1 is MNHEY and CDR2 is SVGAGI. V shed 0 bases and J shed 5 bases, with 10 bases lying between them. The CDR3, as DNA: TGTGCCAGCAGTTACTCGGGAAGGGAGGAGACCCAGTACTTC. It codes for CASSYSGREETQYF.